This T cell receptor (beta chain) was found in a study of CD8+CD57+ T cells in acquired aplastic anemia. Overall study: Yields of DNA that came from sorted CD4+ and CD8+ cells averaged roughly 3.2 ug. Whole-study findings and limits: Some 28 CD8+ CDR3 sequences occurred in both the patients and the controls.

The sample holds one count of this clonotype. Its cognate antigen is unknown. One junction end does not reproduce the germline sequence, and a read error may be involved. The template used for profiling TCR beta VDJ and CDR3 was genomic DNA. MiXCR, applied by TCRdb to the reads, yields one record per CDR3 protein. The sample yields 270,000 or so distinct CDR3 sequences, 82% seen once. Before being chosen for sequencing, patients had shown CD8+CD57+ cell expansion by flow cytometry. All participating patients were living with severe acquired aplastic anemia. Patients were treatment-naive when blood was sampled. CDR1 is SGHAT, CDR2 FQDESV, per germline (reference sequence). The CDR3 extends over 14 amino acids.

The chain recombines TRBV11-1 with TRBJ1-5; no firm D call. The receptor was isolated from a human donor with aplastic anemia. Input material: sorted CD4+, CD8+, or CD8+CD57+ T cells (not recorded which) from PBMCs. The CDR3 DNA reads TGTGCCAGCAGCGAAGCGTTTAGCGATCAGCCCCAGCATTTT. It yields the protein CASSEAFSDQPQHF.